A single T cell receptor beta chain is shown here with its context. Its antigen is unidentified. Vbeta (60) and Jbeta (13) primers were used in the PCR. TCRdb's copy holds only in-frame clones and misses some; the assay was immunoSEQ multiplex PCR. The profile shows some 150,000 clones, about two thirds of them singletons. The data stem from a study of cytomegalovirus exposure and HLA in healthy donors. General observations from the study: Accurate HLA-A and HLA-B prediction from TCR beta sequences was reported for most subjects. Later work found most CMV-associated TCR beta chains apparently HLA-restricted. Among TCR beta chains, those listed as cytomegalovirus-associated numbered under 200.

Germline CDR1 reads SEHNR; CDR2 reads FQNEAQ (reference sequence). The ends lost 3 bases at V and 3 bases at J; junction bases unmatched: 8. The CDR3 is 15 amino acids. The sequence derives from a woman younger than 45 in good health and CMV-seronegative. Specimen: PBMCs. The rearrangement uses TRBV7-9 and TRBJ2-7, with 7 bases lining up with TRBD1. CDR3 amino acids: CASSLISGQNYEQYF. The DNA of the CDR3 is TGTGCCAGCAGCTTGATCTCGGGACAGAACTACGAGCAGTACTTC. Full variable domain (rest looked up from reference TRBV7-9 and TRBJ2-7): DTGVSQNPRHKITKRGQNVTFRCDPISEHNRLYWYRQTLGQGPEFLTYFQNEAQLEKSRLLSDRFSAERPKGSFSTLEIQRTEQGDSAMYLCASSLISGQNYEQYFGPGTRLTVT.